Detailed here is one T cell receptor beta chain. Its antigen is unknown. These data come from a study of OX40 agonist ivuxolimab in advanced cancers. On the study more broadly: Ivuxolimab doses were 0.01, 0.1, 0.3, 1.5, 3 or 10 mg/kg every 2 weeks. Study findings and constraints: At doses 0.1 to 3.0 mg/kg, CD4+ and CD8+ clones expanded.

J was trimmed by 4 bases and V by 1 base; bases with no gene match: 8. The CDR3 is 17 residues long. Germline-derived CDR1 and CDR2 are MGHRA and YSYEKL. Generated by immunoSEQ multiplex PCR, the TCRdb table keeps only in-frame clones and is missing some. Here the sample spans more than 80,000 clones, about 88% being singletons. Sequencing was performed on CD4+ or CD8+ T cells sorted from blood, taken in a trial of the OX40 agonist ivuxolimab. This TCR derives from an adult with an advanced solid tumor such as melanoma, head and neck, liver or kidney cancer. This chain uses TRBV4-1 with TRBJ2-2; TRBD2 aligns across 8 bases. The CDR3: CASSQGQGTRSTGELFF. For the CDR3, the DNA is TGCGCCAGCAGCCAAGGCCAGGGGACTAGAAGCACCGGGGAGCTGTTTTTT.